The clone carrying this TCR beta chain has just a few counts. Its antigen is as yet unknown. The data were obtained in a study of T cell repertoires in cytomegalovirus infection. Overall study: CMV infection and matching HLA type were both indicated by public TCR beta signatures.

TCRdb processed the reads anew with MiXCR; each CDR3 protein has one entry. The repertoire consists of 600,000 to 700,000 distinct CDR3 sequences, with 33% occurring once and the leading ten covering roughly 18%. This sequence originates from a human donor in good health (CMV status not recorded). Some clones in this sample may be carry-over from other donors' samples. Here the sequenced sample was cultured PBMCs, taken from culture after CMV antigen stimulation.

The CDR3 spells CASSYRDTDTQYF. In DNA, the CDR3 is TGTGCCAGTTCGTACAGGGACACAGATACGCAGTATTTT. The chain links TRBV7-8 to TRBJ2-3; D might be TRBD1 (6 bases). Germline V CDR1 and CDR2: SGHVS, FQNEAQ. V was clipped by 9 bases and J by 2 bases, with 12 bases between them. The CDR3 totals 13 residues.